These 15 T cell receptor beta chains were sequenced from one sample in a study of control samples from healthy donors and cancer patients. Clones were read by immunoSEQ multiplex PCR, and TCRdb kept only the in-frame ones, dropping some. Of about 160,000 clones listed, over 95% were seen once; the top ten hold 1%. The sample was blood. The source is a woman aged 25-40 years in good health.

The chain links TRBV28 to TRBJ1-2; TRBD1 might be the D (5 bases). Germline lookup yields CDR1 MDHEN and CDR2 SYDVKM. The CDR3 is made up of 16 amino acids. V was clipped by 6 bases and J by 6 bases, with 23 bases between them. In DNA, the CDR3 is TGTGCCAGCAGCCGTACTATCGAGGGGAGGGAGCATGGCTACACCTTC. This gives the protein CASSRTIEGREHGYTF.

This chain's CDR3 is CASSLLEGTKFF. In DNA, the CDR3 is TGTGCCAGCAGTTTACTGGAGGGGACCAAATTCTTC. The chain employs TRBV28 and TRBJ2-1; D may be TRBD2 (6 bases). Trimming stripped 2 bases from V and 16 bases from J, with 15 bases between. The germline gives CDR1 MDHEN, CDR2 SYDVKM. The CDR3 covers 12 residues.

The gene calls are TRBV14 and TRBJ1-3, with TRBD1 matching 7 bases. V lost 3 bases and J lost 2; bases outside the gene matches: 4. CDR3 length: 15 amino acids. Germline V gives CDR1 SGHDN, CDR2 FVKESK. The CDR3 is CASSQRQGTGNTIYF. CDR3 bases: TGTGCCAGCAGCCAGAGACAGGGAACTGGAAACACCATATATTTT.

The chain recombines TRBV5-1 with TRBJ2-2; D is possibly TRBD1 (5 bases). Germline V gives CDR1 SGHRS, CDR2 YFSETQ. The CDR3 runs to 13 residues. The CDR3 reads CATRQTNTGELFF. The CDR3 region has the DNA TGCGCTACCAGACAGACGAACACCGGGGAGCTGTTTTTT. Complete variable domain (other parts from reference TRBV5-1 and TRBJ2-2): KAGVTQTPRYLIKTRGQQVTLSCSPISGHRSVSWYQQTPGQGLQFLFEYFSETQRNKGNFPGRFSGRQFSNSRSEMNVSTLELGDSALYLCATRQTNTGELFFGEGSRLTVL.

The chain joins TRBV4-1 to TRBJ2-7; 7 bases match TRBD2. The CDR3 runs 15 residues. V gave up 1 base and J gave up 4 bases; unmatched junction bases: 7. In germline, CDR1 is MGHRA, CDR2 YSYEKL. CDR3 region: CASSQAQRGRYEQYF. The CDR3 DNA sequence: TGCGCCAGCAGCCAAGCCCAGCGGGGCCGATACGAGCAGTACTTC.

The chain joins TRBV24-1 to TRBJ2-7; D is unclear. Trimming cost V 3 bases and J 2 bases, with 7 bases left between them. The CDR3 is 13 amino acids. CDR1 KGHDR and CDR2 SFDVKD come from the germline V gene. Here the CDR3 reads CATSDPLTYEQYF. CDR3 bases: TGTGCCACCAGTGATCCTCTGACCTACGAGCAGTACTTC.

The V call is TRBV7-9, the J call TRBJ2-2; either TRBD1 or TRBD2 may supply D (6 bases each). V was shortened by 2 bases and J by 0 bases, with 10 bases between the two germline ends. Germline V gives CDR1 SEHNR, CDR2 FQNEAQ (reference sequence). The CDR3 contains 16 residues. The CDR3: CASSLRGASNTGELFF. CDR3 sequence (DNA): TGTGCCAGCAGCTTAAGGGGGGCATCGAACACCGGGGAGCTGTTTTTT.

This clone was seen just once. The chain has TRBV10-1 and TRBJ2-7; 7 positions match TRBD1. CDR3 length: 15 residues. Germline CDR1 reads WNHNN; CDR2 reads SYGVQD (reference sequence). V was clipped by 4 bases and J by 2 bases; unmatched bases: 8. The chain's CDR3 is CASSGPGTATYEQYF. For the CDR3, the DNA is TGCGCCAGCAGTGGCCCCGGGACAGCAACCTACGAGCAGTACTTC.

This clone occurred once. The chain couples TRBV29-1 to TRBJ1-3, with D hard to call. Germline CDR1 reads SQVTM; CDR2 reads ANQGSEA. The V end was cut by 6 bases, the J end by 0 bases, with 9 bases between. The CDR3 consists of 13 residues. CDR3 in amino acids: CSVSYFSGNTIYF. The CDR3 DNA reads as TGCAGCGTCAGTTACTTCTCTGGAAACACCATATATTTT.

CDR3 DNA sequence: TGTGCCAGCTCACCCCTTGACAGGAGCTCTTACGAGCAGTACTTC. Translation gives CASSPLDRSSYEQYF. This sequence joins TRBV18 and TRBJ2-7, with D maybe TRBD1 (6 bases). Germline V gene sequence: CDR1 KGHSH, CDR2 LQKENI. V gave up 3 bases and J gave up 4 bases, with 16 bases separating them. The CDR3 totals 15 residues.

The chain has TRBV5-1 and TRBJ2-7; 9 bases map to TRBD2. The V and J ends lost 1 base and 7 bases, in that order; junction bases with no gene match: 12. The germline V gene encodes CDR1 SGHRS and CDR2 YFSETQ. The CDR3 runs to 16 residues. CDR3 sequence reads: CASSLIKRGAPEEQYF. The CDR3 DNA reads as TGCGCCAGCAGCTTGATTAAGCGGGGGGCCCCCGAGGAGCAGTACTTC.

The gene calls are TRBV24-1 and TRBJ2-1; 11 positions match TRBD2. The CDR3 extends over 17 amino acids. V shed 3 bases, J shed 8 bases, and the junction held 11 bases outside the gene matches. CDR1 is KGHDR, CDR2 SFDVKD, per germline. The CDR3 nucleotides read TGTGCCACCAGTGATGCCGGGACTAGCGGCCCTCGCGATGAGCAGTTCTTC. Protein sequence: CATSDAGTSGPRDEQFF.

The chain recombines TRBV11-3 with TRBJ1-2; possible D gene TRBD1, 5 bases. The CDR3 sequence is 14 residues long. V lost 10 bases and J 0 bases, leaving 15 bases between the germline ends. Germline CDR1 reads SGHNT; CDR2 reads YENEEA. DNA of the CDR3: TGTGCCAAACCGACCGGGACGGCTAACTATGGCTACACCTTC. It is translated as CAKPTGTANYGYTF. The full variable domain, with the rest looked up from reference TRBV11-3 and TRBJ1-2, is EAGVVQSPRYKIIEKKQPVAFWCNPISGHNTLYWYLQNLGQGPELLIRYENEEAVDDSQLPKDRFSAERLKGVDSTLKIQPAELGDSAVYLCAKPTGTANYGYTFGSGTRLTVV.

This rearrangement joins TRBV15 to TRBJ2-2; 9 nucleotides line up with TRBD1. Germline V lookup: CDR1 LNHNV, CDR2 YYDKDF (reference sequence). After removal of 3 bases from V and 1 base from J, the junction contained 0 bases not matched to a gene. The CDR3 is 15 amino acids. The CDR3 region is CATSRDRGNTGELFF. The CDR3 DNA follows: TGTGCCACCAGCAGGGACAGGGGGAACACCGGGGAGCTGTTTTTT.

The chain carries TRBV28 and TRBJ2-7; tentative D call: TRBD2 (6 bases). Trimming removed 5 bases at V and 1 base at J, with 12 bases between. Germline CDR1 reads MDHEN; CDR2 reads SYDVKM. The CDR3 length is 14 residues. CDR3 sequence (DNA): TGTGCCAGCAGTCAGTCTAGCGAGTCCTACGAGCAGTACTTC. Amino acid sequence: CASSQSSESYEQYF. Based on the CDR3 plus reference TRBV28 and TRBJ2-7, the full variable domain is DVKVTQSSRYLVKRTGEKVFLECVQDMDHENMFWYRQDPGLGLRLIYFSYDVKMKEKGDIPEGYSVSREKKERFSLILESASTNQTSMYLCASSQSSESYEQYFGPGTRLTVT.